The 30 T cell receptor beta chains given below trace back to one sample, sequenced in a study of shared clonotypes between healthy human individuals. Naive CD8 cells comprised CD45RO-negative, CCR7-positively selected cells, excluding terminally differentiated effector memory CD45RA+ cells. Assay used: immunoSEQ multiplex PCR; TCRdb lists only in-frame clones, some missing. The sample shows hundreds of thousands of clones, 90% to 97% of them seen only once. Sequencing was carried out using naive CD8+ T cells sorted from blood. These receptors were taken from a woman in her 30s in good health.

This chain links TRBV5-1 with TRBJ2-7; D is possibly TRBD1 (5 bases). CDR3 size: 15 residues. Germline V lookup: CDR1 SGHRS, CDR2 YFSETQ. The germline V and J ends were trimmed by 1 base and 2 bases, with 13 bases remaining between them. The CDR3 DNA follows: TGCGCCAGCAGCTTGACCCAGGGCCGCCCCTACGAGCAGTACTTC. Translated, it gives CASSLTQGRPYEQYF.

The J gene is TRBJ2-7, the V gene TRBV4-1, with D tentatively TRBD1 or TRBD2 (5 bases each). Germline V gene data show CDR1 as MGHRA and CDR2 as YSYEKL. V lost 3 bases, J lost 1 base, and 10 bases lay in between. This CDR3 has 14 amino acids. CDR3 loop: CASSQGDRSYEQYF. CDR3 nucleotides: TGCGCCAGCAGCCAGGGGGACCGATCCTACGAGCAGTACTTC.

The rearrangement joins TRBV27 to TRBJ2-6; D is unresolved. The V gene lost 2 bases and the J gene lost 0 bases, with 5 bases spanning the gap. Germline V gives CDR1 MNHEY, CDR2 SMNVEV (reference sequence). This CDR3 contains 15 residues. The CDR3 here is CASSLVFSGANVLTF. The CDR3 nucleotides are TGTGCCAGCAGTTTAGTTTTCTCTGGGGCCAACGTCCTGACTTTC.

This chain uses TRBV28 with TRBJ2-6; TRBD1 matches 10 bases. Germline-derived CDR1 and CDR2 are MDHEN and SYDVKM. V lost 6 bases to trimming and J lost 0 bases; unmatched junction nucleotides: 8. This CDR3 is built from 18 residues. CDR3 amino acids: CASSSRQGAPSGANVLTF. The CDR3, as DNA: TGTGCCAGCAGCTCCCGACAGGGGGCACCCTCTGGGGCCAACGTCCTGACTTTC.

CDR3 amino acids: CASTLAGGYYNEQFF. CDR3 nucleotide sequence: TGCGCCAGCACCCTAGCGGGAGGTTACTACAATGAGCAGTTCTTC. The chain recombines TRBV4-1 with TRBJ2-1, with TRBD2 matching 11 bases. Looked up from germline, CDR1 is MGHRA and CDR2 is YSYEKL. The length of the CDR3 is 15 residues. With V trimmed by 7 bases and J by 3 bases, 5 bases remained unmatched.

This chain uses TRBV27 with TRBJ2-7, with D hard to call. The ends were cut back, 5 bases at V and 3 bases at J, with 11 bases in the middle. The CDR3 length is 13 residues. From germline, CDR1 is MNHEY and CDR2 SMNVEV (reference sequence). The CDR3 DNA sequence: TGTGCCAGCAGTATGATCTGGGGCTACGAGCAGTACTTC. It encodes CASSMIWGYEQYF.

The chain employs TRBV28 and TRBJ2-2, with 12 bases lining up with TRBD2. The CDR3 sequence is 17 residues long. Germline V gene sequence: CDR1 MDHEN, CDR2 SYDVKM. Losses at the gene ends were 7 bases for V and 7 bases for J; bases not matched to a gene: 13. As DNA, the CDR3 is TGTGCCAGCACACCTCTCCTAGCGGGAGGGCCTGACGGGGAGCTGTTTTTT. Its translation: CASTPLLAGGPDGELFF.

Of note for this clone: Other DNA sequences within the sample encode an identical CDR3. The chain is built from TRBV4-1 and TRBJ2-5; D ambiguous. The CDR3 length is 13 residues. Germline CDR1 is MGHRA and CDR2 is YSYEKL. Trimming pared 0 bases from V and 3 bases from J, leaving 5 bases between. CDR3 amino acids: CASSQDTEETQYF. The CDR3 nucleotides read TGCGCCAGCAGCCAAGATACTGAAGAGACCCAGTACTTC.

The chain uses TRBV19 and TRBJ2-1; 8 nucleotides line up with TRBD2. The CDR3 is 16 amino acids. Germline V gene sequence: CDR1 LNHDA, CDR2 SQIVND (reference sequence). V was pared by 7 bases and J by 6 bases, with 14 bases of the junction left unmatched. Here the CDR3 reads CASNYQAGGSINEQFF. In DNA, the CDR3 is TGTGCCAGTAATTATCAGGCGGGAGGTTCTATCAATGAGCAGTTCTTC.

V gene TRBV19 combines with J gene TRBJ2-1; the D is unclear. The V end was cut by 7 bases, the J end by 4 bases, with 20 bases between. Per the germline V gene, CDR1 is LNHDA and CDR2 is SQIVND (reference sequence). The CDR3 is made up of 16 amino acids. The CDR3 region is CASTPRREITYNEQFF. The DNA of the CDR3 is TGTGCCAGTACCCCACGACGAGAAATCACTTACAATGAGCAGTTCTTC.

This clone has just a few counts. CDR3 DNA sequence: TGTGCCAGCAGCCACCTCGGGGCTGAAGCTTTCTTT. It specifies CASSHLGAEAFF. This chain joins TRBV14 and TRBJ1-1, with no clear D. There are 12 residues in the CDR3. Germline V lookup: CDR1 SGHDN, CDR2 FVKESK. Deletions cut 3 bases from V and 6 bases from J, with 8 bases between.

With respect to this clone: One junction end disagrees with the germline gene, perhaps due to a read error. The chain uses TRBV6-5 and TRBJ2-2, with 10 positions matching TRBD1. The CDR3 is made up of 16 amino acids. CDR1 and CDR2 from the germline V gene are MNHEY and SVGAGI. CDR3 DNA: TGTGCCAGCAGCTACTCACCGGGACAGGGGACCGGGGAGCTGTTTTTT. Protein sequence: CASSYSPGQGTGELFF.

The chain links TRBV7-2 to TRBJ2-7; no clear D. CDR1 and CDR2 (germline): SGHTA, FQGNSA. Trimming removed 4 bases at V and 6 bases at J, with 19 bases between. The CDR3 is 15 amino acids. CDR3 sequence: CASSSTPRYGREQYF. CDR3 sequence (DNA): TGTGCCAGCAGCTCAACTCCGAGGTACGGGCGCGAGCAGTACTTC.

The chain is built from TRBV6-1 and TRBJ1-1; 8 nucleotides match TRBD1. The trim removed 4 bases at V and 4 bases at J, leaving 8 bases unmatched. The CDR3 extends over 15 amino acids. Per the germline V gene, CDR1 is MNHNS and CDR2 is SASEGT. The CDR3 is CASSVETGEVTEAFF. The CDR3 bases are TGTGCCAGCAGTGTGGAGACAGGGGAGGTCACTGAAGCTTTCTTT.

V usage is TRBV5-4 and J usage is TRBJ2-1; 12 bases align to TRBD2. The CDR3 sequence is 17 residues long. CDR1 and CDR2 from the germline V gene are SGHNT and YYREEE (reference sequence). The V gene end was trimmed by 4 bases and the J gene end by 7 bases; junction bases not matched to a gene: 12. The CDR3 is CASSTASGREGRNEQFF. CDR3 bases: TGTGCCAGCAGCACGGCTAGCGGGAGGGAAGGGCGGAATGAGCAGTTCTTC.

The V gene is TRBV28, the J gene TRBJ2-7; D gene uncertain. V was trimmed by 2 bases and J by 0 bases, leaving 23 bases between them. Per germline, CDR1 MDHEN and CDR2 SYDVKM. The CDR3 sequence is 19 residues long. For the CDR3, the DNA is TGTGCCAGCAGTTTAAATTCGGTCAGGCGCGGTACCCTCTCCTACGAGCAGTACTTC. The encoded protein is CASSLNSVRRGTLSYEQYF. The whole variable domain, filled in from reference TRBV28 and TRBJ2-7, reads DVKVTQSSRYLVKRTGEKVFLECVQDMDHENMFWYRQDPGLGLRLIYFSYDVKMKEKGDIPEGYSVSREKKERFSLILESASTNQTSMYLCASSLNSVRRGTLSYEQYFGPGTRLTVT.

J is TRBJ1-2 and V is TRBV11-2; D possibly corresponds to TRBD1 (6 bases). This CDR3 spans 14 amino acids. Looked up from germline, CDR1 is SGHAT and CDR2 is FQNNGV. V lost 1 base and J lost 4, with 10 bases in between. This chain's CDR3 is CASSLGTATYGYTF. CDR3 DNA sequence: TGTGCCAGCAGCTTAGGGACAGCTACCTATGGCTACACCTTC.

V usage is TRBV28 and J usage is TRBJ2-7; D is tentatively TRBD1 or TRBD2 (5 bases each). The CDR3 covers 16 residues. Per the germline V gene, CDR1 is MDHEN and CDR2 is SYDVKM. The V gene lost 3 bases and the J gene lost 3 bases, with 18 bases spanning the gap. The CDR3 nucleotides read TGTGCCAGCAGTTTGGGTGGGACCCTACAAGGCTACGAGCAGTACTTC. Amino acids: CASSLGGTLQGYEQYF.

The gene calls are TRBV7-6 and TRBJ2-7; D gene uncertain. The germline V gene has CDR1 SGHVS and CDR2 FNYEAQ. The CDR3 has 13 residues. V was trimmed by 0 bases and J by 2 bases, leaving 5 bases between them. CDR3 nucleotide sequence: TGTGCCAGCAGCTTAGCTGGACCCTACGAGCAGTACTTC. Its protein is CASSLAGPYEQYF.

The rearrangement joins TRBV6-5 to TRBJ1-5; 9 positions match TRBD1. CDR1 MNHEY and CDR2 SVGAGI come from the germline V gene. The CDR3 is made up of 14 amino acids. After removal of 5 bases from V and 8 bases from J, the junction contained 7 bases not matched to a gene. CDR3 nucleotide sequence: TGTGCCAGCAGTACAGGGACAGGGATGGAGCCCCAGCATTTT. Translating gives CASSTGTGMEPQHF.

Details on this clone: No conserved phenylalanine or tryptophan ends this CDR3, so it is likely a read error. The chain links TRBV19 to TRBJ2-7; tentatively, D is TRBD2 (6 bases). This CDR3 is built from 15 residues. The V and J ends lost 3 bases and 3 bases respectively, with 15 bases between them. Per the germline V gene, CDR1 is LNHDA and CDR2 is SQIVND (reference sequence). This CDR3 is CASSMGRAGGYEQYL. CDR3 coding DNA: TGTGCCAGTAGTATGGGACGGGCCGGGGGCTACGAGCAGTACCTC.

The CDR3 reads CASSQVAGTVHEQYF. CDR3 DNA: TGCGCCAGCAGCCAAGTAGCGGGAACCGTCCACGAGCAGTACTTC. This sequence joins TRBV4-1 and TRBJ2-7; 8 bases line up with TRBD2. V trimming: 1 base; J trimming: 5 bases; junction bases outside the gene matches: 7. The germline V gene encodes CDR1 MGHRA and CDR2 YSYEKL. CDR3 length: 15 amino acids.

The chain is built from TRBV7-2 and TRBJ1-1; 7 bases are a match to TRBD1. Trimming removed 5 bases from V and 3 bases from J; junction bases left unmatched: 12. CDR3 length: 16 residues. Germline V CDR1 and CDR2: SGHTA, FQGNSA. In DNA, the CDR3 is TGTGCCAGCAGCCCCCCCCCAAGGGGGCTCGACACTGAAGCTTTCTTT. It translates to CASSPPPRGLDTEAFF. The variable domain in full, with the rest retrieved from reference TRBV7-2 and TRBJ1-1, is GAGVSQSPSNKVTEKGKDVELRCDPISGHTALYWYRQSLGQGLEFLIYFQGNSAPDKSGLPSDRFSAERTGGSVSTLTIQRTQQEDSAVYLCASSPPPRGLDTEAFFGQGTRLTVV.

The chain joins TRBV6-1 to TRBJ2-1, with a possible D match to TRBD2 (5 bases). The CDR3 has 16 amino acids. Germline CDR1 reads MNHNS; CDR2 reads SASEGT. V was cut by 4 bases and J by 5 bases, with 18 bases left in between. Written as DNA, the CDR3 is TGTGCCAGCAGTGGAGTACGGGGATATAGGGACAATGAGCAGTTCTTC. The encoded protein is CASSGVRGYRDNEQFF.

The CDR3 DNA is TGTGCCAGCAGTGATCCCAGGGGACGTCTGCAGGGCTACACCTTC. It translates to CASSDPRGRLQGYTF. V gene TRBV2 combines with J gene TRBJ1-2; D may be TRBD1 (6 bases). Germline V gene lookup returns CDR1 SNHLY and CDR2 FYNNEI. This CDR3 is 15 amino acids long. V was shortened by 3 bases and J by 8 bases, with 19 bases between the two germline ends.

The chain carries TRBV27 and TRBJ2-1, with D possibly being TRBD2 (6 bases). CDR1 and CDR2 (germline): MNHEY, SMNVEV (reference sequence). V was shortened by 2 bases and J by 9 bases, with 8 bases between the two germline ends. This CDR3 has 12 residues. Written as DNA, the CDR3 is TGTGCCAGCAGTTTACCCGGGAGTGAGCAGTTCTTC. Amino acid sequence: CASSLPGSEQFF.

The V gene is TRBV4-2, the J gene TRBJ1-4; D gene uncertain. V lost 0 bases and J 3 bases, leaving 5 bases between the germline ends. This CDR3 comprises 14 residues. Germline V gene sequence: CDR1 LGHNA, CDR2 YNFKEQ. CDR3 amino acids: CASSQEGPNEKLFF. The CDR3 nucleotides are TGTGCCAGCAGCCAAGAAGGCCCTAATGAAAAACTGTTTTTT.

The chain has TRBV28 and TRBJ2-7; D is undetermined. Trimming pared 5 bases from V and 3 bases from J, leaving 11 bases between. Germline loops: CDR1 MDHEN, CDR2 SYDVKM. The CDR3 contains 13 residues. The CDR3 is CASSPGLFYEQYF. CDR3 bases: TGTGCCAGCAGTCCTGGCCTCTTCTACGAGCAGTACTTC.

This clone was counted only a few times. CDR3 in amino acids: CASRETGGDEAFF. CDR3 in DNA: TGTGCCAGTAGAGAGACAGGGGGTGATGAAGCTTTCTTT. The chain employs TRBV19 and TRBJ1-1; 9 nucleotides match TRBD1. The germline CDR1 and CDR2 sequences are LNHDA and SQIVND (reference sequence). The J segment lost 7 bases and the V segment lost 6 bases, leaving 6 bases of the junction unmatched. The CDR3 has 13 amino acids.

The chain joins TRBV13 to TRBJ1-4, with unresolved D. Trimming left V 5 bases short and J 5 bases short, with 15 bases between. Per germline, CDR1 PRHDT and CDR2 FYEKMQ (reference sequence). This CDR3 region has 15 residues. The CDR3: CASSPMDGSNEKLFF. The CDR3 DNA reads TGTGCCAGCAGCCCCATGGACGGCTCGAATGAAAAACTGTTTTTT.